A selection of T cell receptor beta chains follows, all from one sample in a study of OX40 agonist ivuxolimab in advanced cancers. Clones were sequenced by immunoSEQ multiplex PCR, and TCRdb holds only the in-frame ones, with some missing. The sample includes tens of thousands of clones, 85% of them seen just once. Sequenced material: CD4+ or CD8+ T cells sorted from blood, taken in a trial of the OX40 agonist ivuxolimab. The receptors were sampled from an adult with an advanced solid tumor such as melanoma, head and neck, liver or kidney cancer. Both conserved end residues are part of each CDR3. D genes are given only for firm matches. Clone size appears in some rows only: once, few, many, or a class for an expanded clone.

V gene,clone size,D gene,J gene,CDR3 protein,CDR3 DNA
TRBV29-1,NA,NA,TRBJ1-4,CSVGGDSSEKLFF,TGCAGCGTTGGGGGCGACAGCAGTGAAAAACTGTTTTTT
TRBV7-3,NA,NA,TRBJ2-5,CASSFELQETQYF,TGTGCCAGCAGCTTTGAGCTCCAAGAGACCCAGTACTTC
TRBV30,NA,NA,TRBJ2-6,CAWSPASFGANVLTF,TGTGCCTGGAGCCCCGCTAGCTTTGGGGCCAACGTCCTGACTTTC
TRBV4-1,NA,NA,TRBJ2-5,CASSQTQRTVETQYF,TGCGCCAGCAGCCAAACCCAGCGGACCGTAGAGACCCAGTACTTC
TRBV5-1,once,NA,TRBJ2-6,CASSPGISGANVLTF,TGCGCCAGCAGCCCCGGGATCTCTGGGGCCAACGTCCTGACTTTC
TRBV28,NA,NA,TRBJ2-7,CASSEPGQKVHEQYF,TGTGCCAGCAGCGAACCGGGACAAAAGGTCCACGAGCAGTACTTC
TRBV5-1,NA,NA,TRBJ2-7,CASSLGTSTYEQYF,TGCGCCAGCAGCTTGGGGACTTCTACCTACGAGCAGTACTTC
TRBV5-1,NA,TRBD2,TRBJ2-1,CASSPGPSGSNEQFF,TGCGCCAGCAGCCCTGGGCCTAGCGGGAGCAATGAGCAGTTCTTC
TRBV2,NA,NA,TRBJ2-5,CASSEPRTITFIGTQYF,TGTGCCAGCAGTGAACCGCGGACTATCACATTTATAGGCACCCAGTACTTC
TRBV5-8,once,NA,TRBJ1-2,CASSTQNFYGYTF,TGTGCCAGCAGCACACAGAATTTCTATGGCTACACCTTC
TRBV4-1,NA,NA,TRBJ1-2,CASSQARTGLGYTF,TGCGCCAGCAGCCAAGCTCGAACAGGGCTGGGCTACACCTTC
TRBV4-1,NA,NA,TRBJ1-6,CASSQKPMVRSSYNSPLHF,TGCGCCAGCAGCCAAAAACCTATGGTCCGCAGCTCCTATAATTCACCCCTCCACTTT
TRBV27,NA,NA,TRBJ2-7,CASSRHGPGEQYF,TGTGCCAGCAGTCGGCATGGCCCTGGCGAGCAGTACTTC
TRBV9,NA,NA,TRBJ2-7,CASSGGSASSYEQYF,TGTGCCAGCAGCGGTGGCAGCGCCAGCTCCTACGAGCAGTACTTC
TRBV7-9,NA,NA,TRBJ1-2,CASSVANYGYTF,TGTGCCAGCAGCGTAGCTAACTATGGCTACACCTTC
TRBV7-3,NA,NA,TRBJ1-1,CASSLNRNTEAFF,TGTGCCAGCAGCTTAAACAGGAACACTGAAGCTTTCTTT
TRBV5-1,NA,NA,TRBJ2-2,CASSLAFARTNTGELFF,TGCGCCAGCAGCTTGGCCTTCGCCAGGACAAACACCGGGGAGCTGTTTTTT
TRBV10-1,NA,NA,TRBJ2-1,CASSEGAAALMEQFF,TGCGCCAGCAGTGAGGGGGCGGCGGCCCTCATGGAGCAGTTCTTC
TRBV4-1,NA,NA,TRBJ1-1,CASSQDFDEAFF,TGCGCCAGCAGCCAAGATTTCGATGAAGCTTTCTTT
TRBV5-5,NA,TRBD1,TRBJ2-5,CASSLGQGIQETQYF,TGTGCCAGCAGCTTAGGACAGGGGATCCAAGAGACCCAGTACTTC
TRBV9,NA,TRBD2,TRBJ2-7,CASSPRGGAGYEQYF,TGTGCCAGCAGCCCCCGGGGGGGGGCCGGCTACGAGCAGTACTTC
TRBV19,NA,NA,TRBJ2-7,CASTAGLLSEQYF,TGTGCCAGTACAGCGGGTCTACTCTCCGAGCAGTACTTC